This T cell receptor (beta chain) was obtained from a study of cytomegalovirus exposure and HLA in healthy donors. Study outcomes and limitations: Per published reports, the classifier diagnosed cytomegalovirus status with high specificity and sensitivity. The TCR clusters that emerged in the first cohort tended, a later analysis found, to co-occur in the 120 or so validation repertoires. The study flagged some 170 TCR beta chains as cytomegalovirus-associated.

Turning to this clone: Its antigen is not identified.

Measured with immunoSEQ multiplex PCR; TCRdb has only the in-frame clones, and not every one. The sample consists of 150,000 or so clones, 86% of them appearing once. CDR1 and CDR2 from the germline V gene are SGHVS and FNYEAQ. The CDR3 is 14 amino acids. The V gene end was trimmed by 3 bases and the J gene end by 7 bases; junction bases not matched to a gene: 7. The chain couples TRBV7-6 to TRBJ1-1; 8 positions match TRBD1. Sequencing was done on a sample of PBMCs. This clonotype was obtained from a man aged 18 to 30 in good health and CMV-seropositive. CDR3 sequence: CASSLGQVTNEAFF. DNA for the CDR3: TGTGCCAGCAGCTTGGGACAGGTAACTAATGAAGCTTTCTTT. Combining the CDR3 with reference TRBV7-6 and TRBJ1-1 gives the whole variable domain GAGVSQSPRYKVTKRGQDVALRCDPISGHVSLYWYRQALGQGPEFLTYFNYEAQQDKSGLPNDRFSAERPEGSISTLTIQRTEQRDSAMYRCASSLGQVTNEAFFGQGTRLTVV.